A single sample is the source of the 14 T cell receptor beta chains below, sequenced in a study of T cell responses to AZD1222 COVID-19 vaccine. Using immunoSEQ multiplex PCR, the repertoire was profiled, and TCRdb retains in-frame clones only, with some absent. In the table there are 95,000 to 150,000 clones, around 85% of which are singletons. The specimen was peripheral blood, collected on day 0 of AZD1222 vaccination. The receptors originated from an adult in good health.

V and J are TRBV30 and TRBJ1-2, with D hard to call. Germline CDR1 and CDR2: GTSNPN and SVGIG (reference sequence). V lost 0 bases to trimming and J lost 6 bases, with 11 bases between them. The CDR3 sequence is 13 residues long. CDR3 region: CAWSVRRENGYTF. CDR3 nucleotides: TGTGCCTGGAGTGTCAGGAGGGAAAATGGCTACACCTTC. The variable domain in full, completed from reference TRBV30 and TRBJ1-2, reads SQTIHQWPATLVQPVGSPLSLECTVEGTSNPNLYWYRQAAGRGLQLLFYSVGIGQISSEVPQNLSASRPQDRQFILSSKKLLLSDSGFYLCAWSVRRENGYTFGSGTRLTVV.

V gene TRBV6-5 combines with J gene TRBJ2-2; no definite D call. Germline V gene sequence: CDR1 MNHEY, CDR2 SVGAGI. The CDR3 has 14 residues. Trimming shortened V by 2 bases and J by 1 base, and 5 bases separated the two germline ends. CDR3 sequence: CASSYRMNTGELFF. The CDR3 DNA reads as TGTGCCAGCAGTTACCGGATGAACACCGGGGAGCTGTTTTTT.

The chain joins TRBV6-2 or TRBV6-3 to TRBJ1-5; tentative D call: TRBD1 (5 bases). CDR3 size: 15 residues. The ends were cut back, 3 bases at V and 2 bases at J, with 11 bases in the middle. Germline V gives CDR1 MNHEY, CDR2 SVGEGT. CDR3 in DNA: TGTGCCAGCAGTTATCCCCAGGGAGGCAATCAGCCCCAGCATTTT. This sequence encodes CASSYPQGGNQPQHF.

This clone was seen once. The chain is built from TRBV27 and TRBJ1-1, with 7 nucleotides matching TRBD1. Germline values: CDR1 MNHEY, CDR2 SMNVEV (reference sequence). J was trimmed by 8 bases and V by 8 bases; bases with no gene match: 14. The CDR3 loop spans 14 amino acids. CDR3 region: CASRPMTGRSEAFF. The DNA of the CDR3 is TGTGCCAGCCGCCCAATGACAGGGAGATCGGAAGCTTTCTTT.

The CDR3 spells CASSLAQGGVNTEAFF. The CDR3 coding sequence is TGCGCCAGCAGCCTCGCCCAGGGAGGGGTGAACACTGAAGCTTTCTTT. The V call is TRBV4-1, the J call TRBJ1-1, with D possibly TRBD1 on 5 matching bases. V was pared by 4 bases and J by 0 bases, with 15 bases between. The germline gives CDR1 MGHRA, CDR2 YSYEKL. This CDR3 spans 16 amino acids.

The sample holds one count of this clone. The genes are TRBV6-6 and TRBJ1-6; D unresolved. Between the trimmed V and J ends, which lost 6 bases and 12 bases, there was a span of 3 bases. This CDR3 has 9 residues. Germline CDR1 reads MNHNY; CDR2 reads SVGAGI (reference sequence). This CDR3 is CASREPLHF. In nucleotides, the CDR3 is TGTGCCAGCAGAGAACCCCTCCACTTT.

This sequence joins TRBV19 and TRBJ1-1, with D possibly matching TRBD1 (6 bases). CDR1 is LNHDA, CDR2 SQIVND, per germline (reference sequence). V was cut by 7 bases and J by 6 bases, with 18 bases left in between. The CDR3 contains 14 residues. The CDR3 is CASTPLGKGAEAFF. DNA of the CDR3: TGTGCCAGTACGCCCCTCGGGAAGGGGGCTGAAGCTTTCTTT.

The chain's CDR3 is CASSRARNQPQHF. The CDR3 DNA is TGTGCCAGCTCTCGCGCGCGCAATCAGCCCCAGCATTTT. The V and J genes are TRBV18 and TRBJ1-5, with D unclear. Germline V gives CDR1 KGHSH, CDR2 LQKENI. The CDR3 spans 13 residues. Between the trimmed V and J ends, which lost 6 bases and 2 bases, there was a span of 8 bases.

The chain links TRBV2 to TRBJ2-3; 8 bases line up with TRBD1. This CDR3 spans 16 amino acids. The J segment lost 6 bases and the V segment lost 3 bases, leaving 11 bases of the junction unmatched. Germline values: CDR1 SNHLY, CDR2 FYNNEI. The CDR3 DNA follows: TGTGCCAGCAGTGAGGGAGCGGTACCAGGGGGCGATACGCAGTATTTT. This encodes CASSEGAVPGGDTQYF. Variable domain in full (rest from reference TRBV2 and TRBJ2-3): EPEVTQTPSHQVTQMGQEVILRCVPISNHLYFYWYRQILGQKVEFLVSFYNNEISEKSEIFDDQFSVERPDGSNFTLKIRSTKLEDSAMYFCASSEGAVPGGDTQYFGPGTRLTVL.

The V and J genes are TRBV24-1 and TRBJ2-2; D may be TRBD2 (6 bases). Trimming took off 4 bases at V and 0 bases at J, with 11 bases between the two ends. The CDR3 extends over 16 amino acids. The germline CDR1 and CDR2 sequences are KGHDR and SFDVKD. The CDR3, as DNA: TGTGCCACCAGTGACAACAGACTAGCGAACACCGGGGAGCTGTTTTTT. It is translated as CATSDNRLANTGELFF.

This chain's CDR3 is CASSQDPAGRRYTF. The CDR3 nucleotides read TGCGCCAGCAGCCAAGATCCGGCAGGTCGGCGCTACACCTTC. The chain couples TRBV4-3 to TRBJ1-2, with no clear D. CDR3 length equals 14 residues. The V gene lost 0 bases and the J gene lost 9 bases, with 14 bases spanning the gap. CDR1 LGHNA and CDR2 YSLEER come from the germline V gene.

The chain joins TRBV7-2 to TRBJ2-1, with 8 positions matching TRBD2. In germline, CDR1 is SGHTA, CDR2 FQGNSA. This CDR3 has 14 amino acids. V shed 7 bases, J shed 5 bases, and the junction held 7 bases outside the gene matches. As DNA, the CDR3 is TGTGCCAGCACCCTCTACGGGGGGGACAATGAGCAGTTCTTC. Translating gives CASTLYGGDNEQFF.

This chain uses TRBV5-1 with TRBJ1-2, with TRBD1 matching over 9 bases. Trimming took 0 bases from V and 6 from J; bases not matched to a gene: 6. The CDR3 consists of 15 residues. From germline, CDR1 is SGHRS and CDR2 YFSETQ. CDR3 DNA: TGCGCCAGCAGCTTGGTGGGACAGGGAGGCGATGGCTACACCTTC. This encodes CASSLVGQGGDGYTF.

In DNA, the CDR3 is TGTGCCAGCAGGCCACCGGGACAGGGCATACACGAGCAGTACTTC. This encodes CASRPPGQGIHEQYF. J is TRBJ2-7 and V is TRBV28, with 9 positions matching TRBD1. This CDR3 has 15 amino acids. CDR1 and CDR2 from the germline V gene are MDHEN and SYDVKM. J lost 5 bases, V lost 6 bases, and 11 bases had no gene match.